This T cell receptor (beta chain) is from a study of T cell responses to AZD1222 COVID-19 vaccine. The germline CDR1 and CDR2 sequences are LNHDA and SQIVND (reference sequence). The CDR3 extends over 20 amino acids. Trimming removed 6 bases from V and 4 bases from J, with 31 bases in between. Regarding the study as a whole: Reportedly, nearly half of unique spike TCRs recognized epitopes outside B.1.351/B.1.1.7 mutations. CD4 TCRs associated with vaccination spanned spike, dominating at 160-218 and 743-854. White British people made up most donors, females outnumbered males, and clonal diversity was possibly underestimated. Only a handful of people who got AZD1222 tested seropositive at baseline.

Some clones are missing from TCRdb's copy, which holds only in-frame ones; the method was immunoSEQ multiplex PCR. The sample records about 68,000 clones, roughly 88% being singletons. A note on this clone: Its antigen is unidentified.

This TCR was sampled from an adult in good health. The genes are TRBV19 and TRBJ2-1; tentative D call: TRBD1 (6 bases). Material: peripheral blood, obtained on day 0 of AZD1222 vaccination. The CDR3 DNA reads TGTGCCAGTAGCCTCCGAATAAACAGGGTAAGGGGCTTCAAATACAATGAGCAGTTCTTC. Translated: CASSLRINRVRGFKYNEQFF.